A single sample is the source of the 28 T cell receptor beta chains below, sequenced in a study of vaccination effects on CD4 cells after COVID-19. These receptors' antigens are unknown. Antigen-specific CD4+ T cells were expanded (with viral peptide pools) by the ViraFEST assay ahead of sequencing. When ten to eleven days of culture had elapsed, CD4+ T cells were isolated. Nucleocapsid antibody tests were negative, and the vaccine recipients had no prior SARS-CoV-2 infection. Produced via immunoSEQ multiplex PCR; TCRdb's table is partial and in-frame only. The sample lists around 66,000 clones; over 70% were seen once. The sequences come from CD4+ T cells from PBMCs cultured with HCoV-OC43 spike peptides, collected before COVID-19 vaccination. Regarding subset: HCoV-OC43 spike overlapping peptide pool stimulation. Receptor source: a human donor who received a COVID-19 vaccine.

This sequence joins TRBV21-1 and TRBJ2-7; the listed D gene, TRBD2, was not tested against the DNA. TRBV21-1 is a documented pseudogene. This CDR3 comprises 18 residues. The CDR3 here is CASSKQGLAGGRSYEQYV. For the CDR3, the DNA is TGTGCCAGCAGCAAACAGGGACTAGCGGGGGGCCGTTCCTACGAGCAGTACGTC.

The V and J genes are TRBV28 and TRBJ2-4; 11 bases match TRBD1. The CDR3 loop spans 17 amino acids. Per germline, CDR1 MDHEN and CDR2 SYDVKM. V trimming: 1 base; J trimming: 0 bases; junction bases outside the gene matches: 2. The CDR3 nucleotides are TGTGCCAGCAGTTTATCCGGACAGGGGGCAGCCAAAAACATTCAGTACTTC. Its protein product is CASSLSGQGAAKNIQYF.

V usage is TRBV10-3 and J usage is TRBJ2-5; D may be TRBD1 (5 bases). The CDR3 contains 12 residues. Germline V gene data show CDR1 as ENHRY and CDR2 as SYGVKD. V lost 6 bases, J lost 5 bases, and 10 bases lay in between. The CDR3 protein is CAIRGVWETQYF. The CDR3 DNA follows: TGTGCCATCAGAGGGGTATGGGAGACCCAGTACTTC.

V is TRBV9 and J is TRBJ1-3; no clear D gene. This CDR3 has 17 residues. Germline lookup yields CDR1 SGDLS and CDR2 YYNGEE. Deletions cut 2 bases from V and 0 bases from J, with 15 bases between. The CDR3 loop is CASSVGDKRSSGNTIYF. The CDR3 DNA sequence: TGTGCCAGCAGCGTTGGTGACAAGCGCAGCTCTGGAAACACCATATATTTT.

DNA for the CDR3: TGTGCCAGCAGTCAGAGGGGAGGGTCTACCTACGAGCAGTACGTC. Protein product: CASSQRGGSTYEQYV. This rearrangement joins TRBV6-2 or TRBV6-3 to TRBJ2-7, with 7 bases identical to TRBD2. Germline V gene data show CDR1 as MNHEY and CDR2 as SVGEGT. The CDR3 has 15 residues. With 5 bases clipped from V and 2 bases from J, the junction kept 9 bases outside the gene matches.

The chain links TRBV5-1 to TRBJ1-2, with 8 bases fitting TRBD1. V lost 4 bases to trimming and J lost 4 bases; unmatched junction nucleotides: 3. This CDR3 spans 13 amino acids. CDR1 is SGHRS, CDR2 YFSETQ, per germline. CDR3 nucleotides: TGCGCCAGCAGCGCGGACAGGGTCTATGGCTACACCTTC. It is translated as CASSADRVYGYTF.

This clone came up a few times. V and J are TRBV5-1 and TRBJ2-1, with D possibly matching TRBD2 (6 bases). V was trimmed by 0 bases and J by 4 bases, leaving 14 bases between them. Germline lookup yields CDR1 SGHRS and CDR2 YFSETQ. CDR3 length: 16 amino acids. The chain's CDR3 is CASSLVVSGIYNEQFF. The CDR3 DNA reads TGCGCCAGCAGCTTGGTTGTTAGCGGAATATACAATGAGCAGTTCTTC.

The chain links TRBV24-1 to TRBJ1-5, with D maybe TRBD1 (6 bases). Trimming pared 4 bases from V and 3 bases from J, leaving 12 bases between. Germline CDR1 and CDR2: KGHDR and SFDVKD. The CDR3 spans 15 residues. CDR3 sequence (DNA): TGTGCCACCAGTGACCCCGGACAGCTCAATCAGCCCCAGCATTTT. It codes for CATSDPGQLNQPQHF.

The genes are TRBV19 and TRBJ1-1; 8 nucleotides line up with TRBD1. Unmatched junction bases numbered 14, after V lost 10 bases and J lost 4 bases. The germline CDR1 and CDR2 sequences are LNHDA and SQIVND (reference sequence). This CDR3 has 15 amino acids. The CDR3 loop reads CATLDPGGSSTEAFF. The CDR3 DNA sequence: TGTGCCACGTTAGACCCAGGGGGCTCGAGCACTGAAGCTTTCTTT.

CDR3 in amino acids: CASSERESDTQYF. The CDR3 DNA is TGCGCCAGCAGTGAACGCGAGTCGGATACGCAGTATTTT. The chain has TRBV10-1 and TRBJ2-3, with D hard to call. Germline assignment: CDR1 WNHNN and CDR2 SYGVQD (reference sequence). This CDR3 is built from 13 residues. The V end lost 3 bases, the J end lost 6 bases, and 10 bases lay between the germline ends.

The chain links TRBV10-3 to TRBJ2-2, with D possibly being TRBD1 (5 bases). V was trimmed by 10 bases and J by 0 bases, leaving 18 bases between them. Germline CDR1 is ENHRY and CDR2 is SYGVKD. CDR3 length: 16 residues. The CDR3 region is CASCSGIGANTGELFF. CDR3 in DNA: TGTGCCAGCTGCTCAGGGATTGGAGCGAACACCGGGGAGCTGTTTTTT.

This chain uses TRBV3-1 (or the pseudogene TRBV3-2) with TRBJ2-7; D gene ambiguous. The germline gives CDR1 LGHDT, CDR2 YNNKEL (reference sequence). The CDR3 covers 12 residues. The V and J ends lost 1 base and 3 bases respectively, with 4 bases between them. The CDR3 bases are TGTGCCAGCAGCCAAGGGGACTACGAGCAGTACGTC. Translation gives CASSQGDYEQYV.

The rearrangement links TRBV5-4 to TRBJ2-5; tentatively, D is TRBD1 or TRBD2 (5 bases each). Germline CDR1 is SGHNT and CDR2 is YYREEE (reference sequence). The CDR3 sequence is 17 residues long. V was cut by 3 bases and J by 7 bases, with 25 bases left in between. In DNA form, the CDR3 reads TGTGCCAGCAGCTCCGGAGGAAACAGGCTCCCCGAGGGGACCCAGTACTTC. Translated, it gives CASSSGGNRLPEGTQYF. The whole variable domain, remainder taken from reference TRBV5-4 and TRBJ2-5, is ETGVTQSPTHLIKTRGQQVTLRCSSQSGHNTVSWYQQALGQGPQFIFQYYREEENGRGNFPPRFSGLQFPNYSSELNVNALELDDSALYLCASSSGGNRLPEGTQYFGPGTRLLVL.

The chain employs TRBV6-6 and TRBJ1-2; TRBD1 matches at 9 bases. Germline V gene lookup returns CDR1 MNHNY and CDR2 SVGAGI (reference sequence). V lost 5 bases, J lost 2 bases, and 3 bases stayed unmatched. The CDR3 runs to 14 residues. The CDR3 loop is CASSRTGENYGYTF. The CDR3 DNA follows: TGTGCCAGCAGTCGGACAGGGGAGAACTATGGCTACACCTTC.

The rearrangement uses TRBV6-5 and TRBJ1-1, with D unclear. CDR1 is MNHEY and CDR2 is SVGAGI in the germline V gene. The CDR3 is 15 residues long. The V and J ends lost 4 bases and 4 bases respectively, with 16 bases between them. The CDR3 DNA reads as TGTGCCAGCAGTTCGCCCTACAGTGGGTCCACTGAAGCTTTCTTT. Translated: CASSSPYSGSTEAFF.

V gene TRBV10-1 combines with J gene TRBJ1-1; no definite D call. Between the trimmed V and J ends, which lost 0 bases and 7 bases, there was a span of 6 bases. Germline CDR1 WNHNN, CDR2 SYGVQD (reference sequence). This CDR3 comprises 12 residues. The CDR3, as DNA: TGCGCCAGCAGTGAGTCGGCAGTTGAAGCTTTCTTT. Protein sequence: CASSESAVEAFF.

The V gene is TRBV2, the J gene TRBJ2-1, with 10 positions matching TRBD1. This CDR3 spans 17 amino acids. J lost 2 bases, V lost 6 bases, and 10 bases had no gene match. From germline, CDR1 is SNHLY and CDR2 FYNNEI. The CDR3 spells CASSYSGTGDAYNEQFF. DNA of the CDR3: TGTGCCAGCAGCTACTCCGGGACAGGGGACGCCTACAATGAGCAGTTCTTC.

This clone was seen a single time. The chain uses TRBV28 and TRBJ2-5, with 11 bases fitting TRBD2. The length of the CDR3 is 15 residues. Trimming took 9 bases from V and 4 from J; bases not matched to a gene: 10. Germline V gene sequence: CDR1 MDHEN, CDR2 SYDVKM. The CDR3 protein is CASVRLAGSGETQYF. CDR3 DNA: TGTGCCAGTGTCCGACTAGCGGGGTCGGGAGAGACCCAGTACTTC.

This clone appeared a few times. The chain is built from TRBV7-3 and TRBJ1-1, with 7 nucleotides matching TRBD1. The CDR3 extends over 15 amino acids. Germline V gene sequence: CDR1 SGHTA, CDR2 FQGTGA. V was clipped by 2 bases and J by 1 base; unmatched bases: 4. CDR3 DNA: TGTGCCAGCAGCTTACAAGGGACAGAGAACACTGAAGCTTTCTTT. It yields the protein CASSLQGTENTEAFF.

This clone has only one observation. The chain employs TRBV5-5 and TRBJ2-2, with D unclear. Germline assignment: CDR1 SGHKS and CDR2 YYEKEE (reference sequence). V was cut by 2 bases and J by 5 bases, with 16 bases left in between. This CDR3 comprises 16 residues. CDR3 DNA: TGTGCCAGCAGCTTTACAGCAGGCGTAATAACCGGGGAGCTGTTTTTT. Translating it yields CASSFTAGVITGELFF.

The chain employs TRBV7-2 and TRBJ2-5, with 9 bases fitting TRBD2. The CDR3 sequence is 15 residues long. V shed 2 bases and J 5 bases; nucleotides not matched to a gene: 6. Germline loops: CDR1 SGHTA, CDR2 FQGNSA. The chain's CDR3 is CASSLRAGGDETQYF. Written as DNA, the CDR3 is TGTGCCAGCAGCTTACGAGCGGGGGGCGACGAGACCCAGTACTTC.

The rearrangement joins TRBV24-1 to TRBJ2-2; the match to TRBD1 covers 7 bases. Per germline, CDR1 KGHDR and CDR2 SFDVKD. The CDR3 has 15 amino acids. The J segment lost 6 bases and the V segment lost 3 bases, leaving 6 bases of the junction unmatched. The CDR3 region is CATSDITGVAGELFF. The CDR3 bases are TGTGCCACCAGTGATATCACAGGGGTCGCCGGGGAGCTGTTTTTT.

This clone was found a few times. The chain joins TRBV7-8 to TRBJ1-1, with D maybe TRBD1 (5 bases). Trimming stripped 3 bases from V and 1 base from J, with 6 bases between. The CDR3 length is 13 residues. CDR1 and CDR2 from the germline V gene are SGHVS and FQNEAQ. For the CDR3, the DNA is TGTGCCAGCAGCTTCACAGGGAACACTGAAGCTTTCTTT. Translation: CASSFTGNTEAFF.

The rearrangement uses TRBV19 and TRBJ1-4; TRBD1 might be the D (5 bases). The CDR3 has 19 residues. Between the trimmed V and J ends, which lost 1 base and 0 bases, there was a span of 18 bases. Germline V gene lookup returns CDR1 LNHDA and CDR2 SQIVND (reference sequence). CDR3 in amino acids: CASSIAMGRRLSTNEKLFF. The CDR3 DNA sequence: TGTGCCAGTAGTATAGCCATGGGACGGAGGCTTTCAACTAATGAAAAACTGTTTTTT.

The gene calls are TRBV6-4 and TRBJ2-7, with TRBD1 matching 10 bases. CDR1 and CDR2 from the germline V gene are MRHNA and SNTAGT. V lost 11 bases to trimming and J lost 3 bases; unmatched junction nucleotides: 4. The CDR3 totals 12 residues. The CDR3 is CACRDRGYEQYV. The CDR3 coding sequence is TGTGCCTGCCGGGACAGGGGCTACGAGCAGTACGTC.

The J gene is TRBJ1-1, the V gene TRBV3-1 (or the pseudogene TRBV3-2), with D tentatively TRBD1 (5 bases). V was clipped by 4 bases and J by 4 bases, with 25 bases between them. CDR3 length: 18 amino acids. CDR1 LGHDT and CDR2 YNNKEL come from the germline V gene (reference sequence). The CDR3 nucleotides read TGTGCCAGCAGCCTCGGCCGGGACTTAAGCGGCCCGGGCACTGAAGCTTTCTTT. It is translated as CASSLGRDLSGPGTEAFF.

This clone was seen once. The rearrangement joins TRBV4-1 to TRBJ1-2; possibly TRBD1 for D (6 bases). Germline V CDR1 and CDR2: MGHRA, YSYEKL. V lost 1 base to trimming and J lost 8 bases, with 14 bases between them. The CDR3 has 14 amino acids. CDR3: CASSQVGGRDGYTF. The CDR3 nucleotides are TGCGCCAGCAGCCAAGTCGGGGGGCGCGACGGCTACACCTTC.

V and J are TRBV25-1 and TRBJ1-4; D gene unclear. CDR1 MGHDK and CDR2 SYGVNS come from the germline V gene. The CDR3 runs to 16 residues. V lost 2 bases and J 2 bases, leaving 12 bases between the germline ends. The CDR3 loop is CASSEGVRVTNEKLFF. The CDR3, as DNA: TGTGCCAGCAGTGAAGGGGTGAGGGTGACTAATGAAAAACTGTTTTTT.